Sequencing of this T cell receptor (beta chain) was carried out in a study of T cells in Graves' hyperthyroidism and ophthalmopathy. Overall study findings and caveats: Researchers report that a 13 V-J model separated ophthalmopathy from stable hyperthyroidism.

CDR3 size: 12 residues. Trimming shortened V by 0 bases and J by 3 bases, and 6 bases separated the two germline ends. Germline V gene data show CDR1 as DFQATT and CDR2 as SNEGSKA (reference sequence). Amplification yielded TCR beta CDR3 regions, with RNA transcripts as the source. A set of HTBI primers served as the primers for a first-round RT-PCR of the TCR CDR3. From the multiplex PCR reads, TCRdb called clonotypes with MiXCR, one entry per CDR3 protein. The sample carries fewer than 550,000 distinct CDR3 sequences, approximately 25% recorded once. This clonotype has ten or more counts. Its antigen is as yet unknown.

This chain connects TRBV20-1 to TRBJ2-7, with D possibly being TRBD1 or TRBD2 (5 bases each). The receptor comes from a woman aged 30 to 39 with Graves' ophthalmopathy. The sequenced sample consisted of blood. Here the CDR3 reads CSAREGVYEQYF. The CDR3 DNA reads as TGCAGTGCTAGAGAGGGGGTCTACGAGCAGTACTTC.